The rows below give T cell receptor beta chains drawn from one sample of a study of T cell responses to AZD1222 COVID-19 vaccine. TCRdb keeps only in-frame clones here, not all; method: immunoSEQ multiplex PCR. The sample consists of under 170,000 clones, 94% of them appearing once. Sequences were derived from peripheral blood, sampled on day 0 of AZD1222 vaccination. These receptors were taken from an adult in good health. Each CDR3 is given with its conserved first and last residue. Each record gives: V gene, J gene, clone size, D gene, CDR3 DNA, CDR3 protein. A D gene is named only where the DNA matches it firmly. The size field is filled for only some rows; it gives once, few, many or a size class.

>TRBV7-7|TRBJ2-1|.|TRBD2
TGTGCCAGCAGCATACTAGCGGGCAATGAGCAGTTCTTC
CASSILAGNEQFF
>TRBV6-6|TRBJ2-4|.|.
TGTGCCAGCAGTTACGGACTTTCCGGAAACATTCAGTACTTC
CASSYGLSGNIQYF
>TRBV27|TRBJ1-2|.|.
TGTGCCAGCAGTTTATACGGGGCTTGGAACTATGGCTACACCTTC
CASSLYGAWNYGYTF
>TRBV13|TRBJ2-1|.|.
TGTGCCAGCAGCGAGGGCAATGAGCAGTTCTTC
CASSEGNEQFF
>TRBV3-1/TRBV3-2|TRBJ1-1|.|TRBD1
TGTGCCAGCAGCTCGCAGGGGGGAACTGAAGCTTTCTTT
CASSSQGGTEAFF
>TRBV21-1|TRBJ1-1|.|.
TGTGCCAGCAGAGGGGAGGGAAGATTGGAAACTGAAGCTTTCTTT
CASRGEGRLETEAFF
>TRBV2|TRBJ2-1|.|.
TGTGCCAGTCAAAGGAGAGTGAATGAGCAGTTCTTC
CASQRRVNEQFF
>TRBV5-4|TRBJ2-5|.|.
TGTGCCAGCAGCCTACCCGGTTCACAAGAGACCCAGTACTTC
CASSLPGSQETQYF
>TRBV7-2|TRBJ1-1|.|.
TGTGCCAGCAGTTCTTCCCTCACGGGTACTGAAGCTTTCTTT
CASSSSLTGTEAFF
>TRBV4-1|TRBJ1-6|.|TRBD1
TGCGCCAGCAGCCAATATGGTGGGACAGGGGCCCTCTATAATTCACCCCTCCACTTT
CASSQYGGTGALYNSPLHF
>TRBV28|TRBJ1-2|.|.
TGTGCCAGCAGGATGATTCTACAGGGAAAGGAAAACTATGGCTACACCTTC
CASRMILQGKENYGYTF
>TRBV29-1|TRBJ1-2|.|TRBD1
TGCAGCGACCGGGACAGGGAGTACGGCTACACCTTC
CSDRDREYGYTF
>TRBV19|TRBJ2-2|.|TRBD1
TGTGCCAGTAGTATATTGGGGACAGACACCGGGGAGCTGTTTTTT
CASSILGTDTGELFF
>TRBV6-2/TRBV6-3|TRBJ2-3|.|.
TGTGCCAGCAGTTTAGGCCATCACACAGATACGCAGTATTTT
CASSLGHHTDTQYF
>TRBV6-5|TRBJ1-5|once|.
TGTGCCAGCAGTTGGGGGGGCGGACAGCCCCAGCATTTT
CASSWGGGQPQHF